Following are 10 T cell receptor beta chains from one sample sequenced in a study of blood T cell repertoires in COVID-19. The protocol was immunoSEQ multiplex PCR, while the TCRdb copy is restricted to in-frame clones and leaves out a portion. The sample lists about 270,000 clones, roughly 93% occurring once. Material: PBMCs or T cells enriched from blood (not recorded which). These receptors all stem from a woman between 40 and 55 years old with acute COVID-19.

The rearrangement uses TRBV4-1 and TRBJ2-1; 11 bases fit TRBD2. The V gene's germline CDR1 is MGHRA and CDR2 YSYEKL. The CDR3 sequence is 16 residues long. V lost 3 bases and J lost 7; bases outside the gene matches: 8. Written as DNA, the CDR3 is TGCGCCAGCAGCCAGGGTAGCGGGGGGGCCCAGAATGAGCAGTTCTTC. Its protein is CASSQGSGGAQNEQFF.

The CDR3 spells CASSPARTANYNEQFF. DNA for the CDR3: TGTGCCAGCTCACCAGCCAGGACAGCTAACTACAATGAGCAGTTCTTC. V gene TRBV18 combines with J gene TRBJ2-1; D is perhaps TRBD1 (6 bases). Germline V gene data show CDR1 as KGHSH and CDR2 as LQKENI. The ends were cut back, 2 bases at V and 3 bases at J, with 14 bases in the middle. The CDR3 spans 16 residues.

The chain joins TRBV7-9 to TRBJ1-4; D is possibly TRBD1 (5 bases). CDR1 is SEHNR, CDR2 FQNEAQ, per germline (reference sequence). The CDR3 runs to 13 residues. Trimming removed 5 bases from V and 6 bases from J, with 10 bases in between. This chain's CDR3 is CASSRDSYEKLFF. The CDR3 nucleotides read TGTGCCAGCAGCCGAGACAGCTATGAAAAACTGTTTTTT.

The V call is TRBV11-3, the J call TRBJ2-6, with D possibly being TRBD2 (6 bases). The CDR3 runs 15 residues. CDR1 is SGHNT and CDR2 is YENEEA in the germline V gene. V lost 1 base and J 3 bases, leaving 7 bases between the germline ends. The DNA for the CDR3 is TGTGCCAGCAGCTTAGGGGAGGATGGGGCCAACGTCCTGACTTTC. It is translated as CASSLGEDGANVLTF.

The genes are TRBV11-3 and TRBJ2-5, with TRBD1 identical over 8 bases. The CDR3 has 17 amino acids. Germline V gene data show CDR1 as SGHNT and CDR2 as YENEEA. V lost 7 bases to trimming and J lost 2 bases; unmatched junction nucleotides: 15. The CDR3 DNA is TGTGCCAGCACCCTCTCCCCAGGGGGCCTAGCGCAAGAGACCCAGTACTTC. Encoded protein: CASTLSPGGLAQETQYF.

As regards this clone: Different DNA sequences within this sample yield the same CDR3. V is TRBV18 and J is TRBJ1-5; D gene ambiguous. This CDR3 spans 13 amino acids. Germline V gene sequence: CDR1 KGHSH, CDR2 LQKENI. The V and J ends lost 4 bases and 4 bases respectively, with 8 bases between them. The CDR3 reads CASSQTGNQPQHF. DNA for the CDR3: TGTGCCAGCTCACAGACGGGTAATCAGCCCCAGCATTTT.

This chain connects TRBV3-1 (or the pseudogene TRBV3-2) to TRBJ2-5, with D possibly TRBD2 on 5 matching bases. The CDR3 contains 14 residues. V shed 2 bases and J shed 2 bases, with 9 bases lying between them. In germline, CDR1 is LGHDT, CDR2 YNNKEL (reference sequence). The DNA for the CDR3 is TGTGCCAGCAGCCAACCGGACTGGCAAGAGACCCAGTACTTC. This codes for CASSQPDWQETQYF.

J is TRBJ2-3 and V is TRBV3-1 (or the pseudogene TRBV3-2); D is possibly TRBD1 (5 bases). Germline loops: CDR1 LGHDT, CDR2 YNNKEL (reference sequence). The CDR3 is 13 residues long. Trimming cost V 4 bases and J 6 bases, with 11 bases left between them. CDR3 in amino acids: CASSLQGSDTQYF. DNA of the CDR3: TGTGCCAGCAGCCTGCAGGGATCGGATACGCAGTATTTT.

The V gene is TRBV2, the J gene TRBJ1-3; D remains unclear. Per the germline V gene, CDR1 is SNHLY and CDR2 is FYNNEI. The CDR3 has 15 amino acids. The ends were cut back, 2 bases at V and 0 bases at J, with 8 bases in the middle. In nucleotides, the CDR3 is TGTGCCAGCAGTGAACGGGGTCTCTCTGGAAACACCATATATTTT. The encoded protein is CASSERGLSGNTIYF.

The gene calls are TRBV24-1 and TRBJ2-5; tentative D call: TRBD2 (6 bases). The CDR3 is 16 residues long. CDR1 is KGHDR, CDR2 SFDVKD, per germline. The V end was cut by 3 bases, the J end by 8 bases, with 21 bases between. For the CDR3, the DNA is TGTGCCACCAGTGATACTAAAACCGGGACTCGTGTAACCCAGTACTTC. This translates into CATSDTKTGTRVTQYF.